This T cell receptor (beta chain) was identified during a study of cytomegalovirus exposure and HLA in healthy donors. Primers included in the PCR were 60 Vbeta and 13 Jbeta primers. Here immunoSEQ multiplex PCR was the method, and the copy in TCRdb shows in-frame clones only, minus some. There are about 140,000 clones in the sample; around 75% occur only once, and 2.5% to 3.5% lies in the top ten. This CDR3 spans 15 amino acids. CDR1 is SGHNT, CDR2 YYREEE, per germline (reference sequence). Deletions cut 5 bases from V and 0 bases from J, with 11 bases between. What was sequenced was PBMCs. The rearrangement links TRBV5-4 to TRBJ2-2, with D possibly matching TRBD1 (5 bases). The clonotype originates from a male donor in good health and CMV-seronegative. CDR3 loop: CASRPTVTNTGELFF. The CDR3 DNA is TGTGCCAGCAGACCGACAGTGACGAACACCGGGGAGCTGTTTTTT.